This T cell receptor beta chain derives from a study of cytomegalovirus exposure and HLA in healthy donors. General observations from the study: Listed as cytomegalovirus-associated were over 150 TCR beta chains.

Trimming left V 8 bases short and J 2 bases short, with 6 bases between. From germline, CDR1 is SGHRS and CDR2 YFSETQ. The CDR3 totals 11 residues. Produced via immunoSEQ multiplex PCR; TCRdb's table is partial and in-frame only. The repertoire includes 250,000 to 350,000 clones, roughly 90% of them detected once, and roughly 1.2% sits in the top ten. Points on this clone: The antigen is unknown.

This clonotype originated in a woman aged 25-40 years in good health and CMV-seropositive. Sequencing input: PBMCs. The genes are TRBV5-1 and TRBJ2-3; D remains ambiguous. The CDR3 region is CASRYTDTQYF. The DNA of the CDR3 is TGCGCCAGTAGATACACAGATACGCAGTATTTT.